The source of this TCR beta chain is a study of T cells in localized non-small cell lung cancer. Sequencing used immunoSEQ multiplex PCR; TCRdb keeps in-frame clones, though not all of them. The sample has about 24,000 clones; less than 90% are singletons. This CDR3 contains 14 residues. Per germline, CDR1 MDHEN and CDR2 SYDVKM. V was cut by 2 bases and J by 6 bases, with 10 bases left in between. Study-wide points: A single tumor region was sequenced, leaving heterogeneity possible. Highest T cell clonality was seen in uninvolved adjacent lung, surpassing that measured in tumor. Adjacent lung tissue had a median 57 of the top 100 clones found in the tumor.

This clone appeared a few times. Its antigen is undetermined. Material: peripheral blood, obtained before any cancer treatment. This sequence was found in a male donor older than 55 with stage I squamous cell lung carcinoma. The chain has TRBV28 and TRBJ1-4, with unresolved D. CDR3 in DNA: TGTGCCAGCAGTTTAATCGGAAGGGATGAAAAACTGTTTTTT. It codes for CASSLIGRDEKLFF.